Listed below are T cell receptor beta chains from one sample, sequenced in a study of T cells after yellow fever vaccination. Each CDR3 protein is one row after TCRdb ran MiXCR on the 5' RACE reads. The sample lists around 160,000 distinct CDR3 sequences; about 7% were seen once. The specimen comprised CD4+ T cells sorted from PBMCs, sampled about 5 days after the first yellow fever vaccination. These receptor sequences come from a young man who received the YFV17D yellow fever vaccine. Each CDR3 is given with its conserved first and last residue. D genes are given only for firm matches. Expanded clones get a size class; other rows say once, few or many, or leave the size out.

cdr3_aa: CSARDHRYYGYTF
cdr3_nt: TGCAGTGCTAGAGATCACAGATACTATGGCTACACCTTC
j_call: TRBJ1-2
clone_size: few
v_call: TRBV20-1
d_call: .

cdr3_aa: CASSHPGPSNYGYTF
cdr3_nt: TGCGCCAGCAGCCACCCCGGACCTTCCAACTATGGCTACACCTTC
j_call: TRBJ1-2
clone_size: many
v_call: TRBV4-3
d_call: .

cdr3_aa: CASSLTPDRAYTGELFF
cdr3_nt: TGTGCCAGCAGCTTAACGCCGGACAGGGCTTACACCGGGGAGCTGTTTTTT
j_call: TRBJ2-2
clone_size: many
v_call: TRBV7-3
d_call: TRBD1

cdr3_aa: CASSYSPGQGGYGYTF
cdr3_nt: TGTGCCAGCAGTTACTCCCCAGGACAGGGCGGCTATGGCTACACCTTC
j_call: TRBJ1-2
clone_size: .
v_call: TRBV6-5
d_call: TRBD1

cdr3_aa: CASSQDPTRPEEQYF
cdr3_nt: TGCGCCAGCAGCCAAGATCCGACTCGCCCTGAGGAGCAGTACTTC
j_call: TRBJ2-7
clone_size: many
v_call: TRBV4-1
d_call: .

cdr3_aa: CASSQGGAGQPQHF
cdr3_nt: TGTGCCAGCAGCCAAGGGGGCGCGGGTCAGCCCCAGCATTTT
j_call: TRBJ1-5
clone_size: few
v_call: TRBV5-4
d_call: TRBD1

cdr3_aa: CASSLDVDPQYF
cdr3_nt: TGTGCCAGCTCACTGGACGTGGACCCGCAGTATTTT
j_call: TRBJ2-3
clone_size: many
v_call: TRBV18
d_call: .

cdr3_aa: CASSPGLADTQYF
cdr3_nt: TGTGCCAGCTCACCAGGATTGGCAGATACGCAGTATTTT
j_call: TRBJ2-3
clone_size: many
v_call: TRBV18
d_call: .

cdr3_aa: CASVPRGRPHNEQFF
cdr3_nt: TGTGCCAGTGTACCACGGGGACGACCCCACAATGAGCAGTTCTTC
j_call: TRBJ2-1
clone_size: few
v_call: TRBV19
d_call: .

cdr3_aa: CASSQVRGLQETQYF
cdr3_nt: TGTGCCAGCAGCCAAGTAAGGGGGCTCCAAGAGACCCAGTACTTC
j_call: TRBJ2-5
clone_size: .
v_call: TRBV4-2
d_call: TRBD1

cdr3_aa: CAWSQGVRSYGYTF
cdr3_nt: TGTGCCTGGAGCCAGGGGGTAAGGTCTTATGGCTACACCTTC
j_call: TRBJ1-2
clone_size: few
v_call: TRBV30
d_call: TRBD1

cdr3_aa: CASSLSGQRGGEQYF
cdr3_nt: TGTGCCAGCAGCCTATCGGGACAGCGAGGGGGCGAGCAGTACTTC
j_call: TRBJ2-7
clone_size: many
v_call: TRBV2
d_call: TRBD1

cdr3_aa: CASSLDLAGGSSYNEQFF
cdr3_nt: TGCGCCAGCAGCTTGGACCTAGCGGGGGGGAGCTCCTACAATGAGCAGTTCTTC
j_call: TRBJ2-1
clone_size: .
v_call: TRBV5-1
d_call: TRBD2

cdr3_aa: CASSGESGELFF
cdr3_nt: TGCGCCAGCAGTGGTGAATCGGGGGAGCTGTTTTTT
j_call: TRBJ2-2
clone_size: few
v_call: TRBV10-1
d_call: .

cdr3_aa: CASSLVPNTGELFF
cdr3_nt: TGTGCCAGCAGCTTAGTACCAAACACCGGGGAGCTGTTTTTT
j_call: TRBJ2-2
clone_size: many
v_call: TRBV7-2
d_call: .

cdr3_aa: CASSLGGLIQETQYF
cdr3_nt: TGCGCCAGCAGCTTGGGGGGACTGATCCAAGAGACCCAGTACTTC
j_call: TRBJ2-5
clone_size: many
v_call: TRBV5-1
d_call: .

cdr3_aa: CASRPSLARRPGTDTQYF
cdr3_nt: TGTGCCAGCAGACCATCGCTCGCCCGGCGGCCGGGGACAGATACGCAGTATTTT
j_call: TRBJ2-3
clone_size: .
v_call: TRBV28
d_call: .

cdr3_aa: CASSFRVGNSPLHF
cdr3_nt: TGTGCCAGCAGCTTCAGGGTTGGGAATTCACCCCTCCACTTT
j_call: TRBJ1-6
clone_size: few
v_call: TRBV7-2
d_call: .

cdr3_aa: CASSARGLSTDTQYF
cdr3_nt: TGTGCCAGCAGTGCGAGGGGGCTTAGCACAGATACGCAGTATTTT
j_call: TRBJ2-3
clone_size: few
v_call: TRBV2
d_call: TRBD1

cdr3_aa: CASSHLTGSNQPQHF
cdr3_nt: TGCGCCAGCAGCCACTTAACAGGTTCGAATCAGCCCCAGCATTTT
j_call: TRBJ1-5
clone_size: few
v_call: TRBV4-3
d_call: .

cdr3_aa: CASSFRASQETQYF
cdr3_nt: TGCGCCAGCAGCTTCCGAGCCAGCCAAGAGACCCAGTACTTC
j_call: TRBJ2-5
clone_size: many
v_call: TRBV5-1
d_call: .

cdr3_aa: CSARDRGGPGTGELFF
cdr3_nt: TGCAGTGCTAGAGACCGGGGGGGCCCGGGCACCGGGGAGCTGTTTTTT
j_call: TRBJ2-2
clone_size: many
v_call: TRBV20-1
d_call: TRBD2

cdr3_aa: CATSRVTRDNEQFF
cdr3_nt: TGTGCCACCAGCAGAGTAACCAGGGACAATGAGCAGTTCTTC
j_call: TRBJ2-1
clone_size: many
v_call: TRBV15
d_call: .

cdr3_aa: CASGNSGSYEQYF
cdr3_nt: TGTGCCAGCGGGAACTCTGGCTCCTACGAGCAGTACTTC
j_call: TRBJ2-7
clone_size: few
v_call: TRBV18
d_call: .

cdr3_aa: CASSYDRAGNTIYF
cdr3_nt: TGTGCCAGCTCGTACGACAGGGCTGGAAACACCATATATTTT
j_call: TRBJ1-3
clone_size: few
v_call: TRBV18
d_call: TRBD1

cdr3_aa: CASRAGQARDNEQFF
cdr3_nt: TGTGCCAGCCGGGCCGGACAGGCACGAGACAATGAGCAGTTCTTC
j_call: TRBJ2-1
clone_size: many
v_call: TRBV2
d_call: TRBD1

cdr3_aa: CASTLTTGGQSVLTF
cdr3_nt: TGTGCCAGCACCCTGACCACAGGGGGGCAAAGCGTCCTGACTTTC
j_call: TRBJ2-6
clone_size: .
v_call: TRBV5-5
d_call: TRBD1

cdr3_aa: CASSLARVGEQYF
cdr3_nt: TGCGCCAGCAGCTTGGCACGAGTTGGCGAGCAGTACTTC
j_call: TRBJ2-7
clone_size: .
v_call: TRBV5-1
d_call: .

cdr3_aa: CALGATDTDTQYF
cdr3_nt: TGTGCCCTTGGTGCCACAGACACAGATACGCAGTATTTT
j_call: TRBJ2-3
clone_size: many
v_call: TRBV10-3
d_call: .

cdr3_aa: CASSEGGPRNQPQHF
cdr3_nt: TGTGCCAGCAGCGAAGGGGGACCCCGGAATCAGCCCCAGCATTTT
j_call: TRBJ1-5
clone_size: many
v_call: TRBV2
d_call: .

cdr3_aa: CASSLRQAYNSPLHF
cdr3_nt: TGTGCCAGCAGTTTACGGCAGGCTTATAATTCACCCCTCCACTTT
j_call: TRBJ1-6
clone_size: many
v_call: TRBV28
d_call: .

cdr3_aa: CASSSGQLQETQYF
cdr3_nt: TGCGCCAGCAGCTCTGGACAGCTACAAGAGACCCAGTACTTC
j_call: TRBJ2-5
clone_size: .
v_call: TRBV5-1
d_call: .

cdr3_aa: CASSSRGPRNEQFF
cdr3_nt: TGCGCCAGCAGCTCCCGGGGGCCGAGGAATGAGCAGTTCTTC
j_call: TRBJ2-1
clone_size: many
v_call: TRBV5-1
d_call: .

cdr3_aa: CASSYGTSGGNEQFF
cdr3_nt: TGTGCCAGCAGTTACGGGACTAGCGGGGGTAATGAGCAGTTCTTC
j_call: TRBJ2-1
clone_size: .
v_call: TRBV6-5
d_call: TRBD2

cdr3_aa: CASRKGQGNTGELFF
cdr3_nt: TGTGCCAGCAGAAAAGGACAGGGGAACACCGGGGAGCTGTTTTTT
j_call: TRBJ2-2
clone_size: .
v_call: TRBV12-3/TRBV12-4
d_call: TRBD1

cdr3_aa: CASSLTGPPTNEKLFF
cdr3_nt: TGTGCCAGCAGCTTAACAGGTCCCCCAACTAATGAAAAACTGTTTTTT
j_call: TRBJ1-4
clone_size: many
v_call: TRBV7-9
d_call: .